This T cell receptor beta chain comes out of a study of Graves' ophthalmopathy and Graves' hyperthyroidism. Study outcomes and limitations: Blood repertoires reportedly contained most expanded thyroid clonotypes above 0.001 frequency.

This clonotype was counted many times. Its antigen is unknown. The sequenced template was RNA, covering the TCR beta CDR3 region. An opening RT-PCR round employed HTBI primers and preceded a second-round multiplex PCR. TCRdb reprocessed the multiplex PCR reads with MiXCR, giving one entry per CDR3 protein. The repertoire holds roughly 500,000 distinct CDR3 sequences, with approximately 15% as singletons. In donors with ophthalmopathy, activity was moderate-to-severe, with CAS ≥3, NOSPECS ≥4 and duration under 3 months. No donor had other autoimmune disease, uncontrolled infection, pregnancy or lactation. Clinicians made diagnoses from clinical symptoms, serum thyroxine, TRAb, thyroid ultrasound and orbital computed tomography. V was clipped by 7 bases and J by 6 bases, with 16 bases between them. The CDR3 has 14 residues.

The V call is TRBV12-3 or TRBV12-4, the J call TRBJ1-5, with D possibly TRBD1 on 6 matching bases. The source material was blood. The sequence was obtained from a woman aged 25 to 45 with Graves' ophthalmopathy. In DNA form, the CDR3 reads TGTGCCAGCAAAAGGGGGTCCCAAGCTCAGCCCCAGCATTTT. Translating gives CASKRGSQAQPQHF.